Presented here are 17 T cell receptor beta chains from one specimen sequenced in a study of shared clonotypes between healthy human individuals (dated by TCRdb to 2020 to 2022). Library preparation employed the immunoSEQ multiplex PCR assay. As stored in TCRdb, this immuneACCESS dataset retains in-frame rearrangements with V and J assigned. A fraction of the clones does not appear; measured against another copy, unresolved V genes explain less than half of the discrepancy, and the remainder lacks a known reason. Recorded for this sample are about 1.5 million clones; roughly 96% of them occurred a single time. Roughly 1.2% of the sample belongs to the ten largest clones. What was sequenced was naive CD4+ T cells sorted from blood. The sample's cell subset or site label, decoded: CD45RA+ positively selected. The receptors stem from a man under 40 in good health.

The rearrangement joins TRBV10-2 to TRBJ2-5, with TRBD1 identical over 8 bases. Germline CDR1 is WSHSY and CDR2 is SAAADI. The V segment lost 4 bases and the J segment 7 bases; nucleotides outside the gene matches: 8. The CDR3 is 14 residues long. CDR3 in DNA: TGCGCCAGCAGTGTACAGGGGGTGGGTGCGACCCAGTACTTC. Translation: CASSVQGVGATQYF.

This clone was counted a few times. The chain recombines TRBV18 with TRBJ2-7; possibly TRBD1 or TRBD2 for D (5 bases each). Trimming removed 5 bases at V and 5 bases at J, with 13 bases between. The CDR3 contains 13 residues. Germline assignment: CDR1 KGHSH and CDR2 LQKENI. The CDR3 here is CASSIGTLDEQYF. The CDR3 DNA reads as TGTGCCAGCTCAATCGGGACCCTGGACGAGCAGTACTTC. Full variable domain (rest looked up from reference TRBV18 and TRBJ2-7): NAGVMQNPRHLVRRRGQEARLRCSPMKGHSHVYWYRQLPEEGLKFMVYLQKENIIDESGMPKERFSAEFPKEGPSILRIQQVVRGDSAAYFCASSIGTLDEQYFGPGTRLTVT.

J is TRBJ1-5 and V is TRBV7-8; D not resolved. There are 15 residues in the CDR3. Trimming took 5 bases from V and 5 from J, leaving 16 bases between them. Germline CDR1 SGHVS, CDR2 FQNEAQ. The CDR3 is CASSRSTNGHQPQHF. In DNA, the CDR3 is TGTGCCAGCAGCCGCTCGACAAATGGGCATCAGCCCCAGCATTTT.

This chain joins TRBV5-6 and TRBJ2-3, with D unclear. Looked up from germline, CDR1 is SGHDT and CDR2 is YYEEEE. The V end lost 5 bases, the J end lost 0 bases, and 16 bases lay between the germline ends. The CDR3 is made up of 16 amino acids. The CDR3 loop reads CASRGGEGRSTDTQYF. CDR3 DNA sequence: TGTGCCAGCAGGGGTGGGGAAGGGCGTAGCACAGATACGCAGTATTTT.

The chain uses TRBV6-6 and TRBJ1-3; D possibly corresponds to TRBD1 (5 bases). CDR3 length equals 12 residues. Trimming stripped 0 bases from V and 12 bases from J, with 9 bases between. The germline V gene has CDR1 MNHNY and CDR2 SVGAGI (reference sequence). In DNA form, the CDR3 reads TGTGCCAGCAGTTACTCGATGCAGGGCATATATTTT. Translating it yields CASSYSMQGIYF.

The chain joins TRBV5-1 to TRBJ2-7; no clear D gene. The CDR3 length is 12 residues. Germline V gene data show CDR1 as SGHRS and CDR2 as YFSETQ. Between the trimmed V and J ends, which lost 4 bases and 4 bases, there was a span of 9 bases. CDR3 sequence: CASSAGGYEQYF. The CDR3, as DNA: TGCGCCAGCAGCGCTGGTGGGTACGAGCAGTACTTC.

The chain uses TRBV28 and TRBJ1-4; 7 nucleotides line up with TRBD1. CDR1 and CDR2 from the germline V gene are MDHEN and SYDVKM. The length of the CDR3 is 16 residues. Trimming at V came to 3 bases and at J to 5 bases, leaving 9 bases not matched to a gene. The CDR3 protein is CASSFFSGQRNEKLFF. CDR3 in DNA: TGTGCCAGCAGTTTTTTCTCGGGACAGCGAAATGAAAAACTGTTTTTT.

V gene TRBV2 combines with J gene TRBJ2-5, with unresolved D. Germline V gene lookup returns CDR1 SNHLY and CDR2 FYNNEI. The CDR3 has 12 amino acids. The V end was cut by 8 bases, the J end by 5 bases, with 12 bases between. CDR3 sequence: CASVPLSETQYF. The DNA for the CDR3 is TGTGCCAGCGTCCCTTTGTCGGAGACCCAGTACTTC.

The rearrangement joins TRBV19 to TRBJ1-2; perhaps TRBD1 as D (6 bases). CDR3 length: 12 residues. CDR1 is LNHDA and CDR2 is SQIVND in the germline V gene (reference sequence). Trimming shortened V by 5 bases and J by 8 bases, and 12 bases separated the two germline ends. In DNA, the CDR3 is TGTGCCAGTAGTCTCATTGGACAGGGCTACACCTTC. Translated, it gives CASSLIGQGYTF.

The rearrangement uses TRBV18 and TRBJ1-2, with TRBD1 matching 9 bases. J lost 3 bases, V lost 3 bases, and 8 bases had no gene match. The germline V gene encodes CDR1 KGHSH and CDR2 LQKENI. CDR3 length: 16 amino acids. CDR3 bases: TGTGCCAGCTCACCTAAACAGGGGGCGGTTTACTATGGCTACACCTTC. This codes for CASSPKQGAVYYGYTF.

The CDR3 spells CASSVQAGGASTDTQYF. CDR3 nucleotide sequence: TGTGCCAGCAGCGTTCAAGCGGGAGGCGCCAGCACAGATACGCAGTATTTT. The rearrangement uses TRBV9 and TRBJ2-3, with TRBD2 matching 9 bases. V lost 2 bases and J lost 0; bases outside the gene matches: 7. There are 17 residues in the CDR3. Germline CDR1 reads SGDLS; CDR2 reads YYNGEE.

For this clone: This sample includes further DNA sequences coding for the same CDR3. The CDR3 DNA follows: TGTGCCAGCAGGGGGACTAGCGGGAGGCAGGATGAGCAGTTCTTC. Protein product: CASRGTSGRQDEQFF. This sequence joins TRBV6-6 and TRBJ2-1, with TRBD2 matching 15 bases. Trimming cost V 6 bases and J 8 bases; bases outside gene matches: 5. Germline V gene sequence: CDR1 MNHNY, CDR2 SVGAGI (reference sequence). This CDR3 is built from 15 residues.

In this sample, this clone turned up a few times. V usage is TRBV7-9 and J usage is TRBJ1-4; D unclear. V lost 2 bases and J lost 8, with 6 bases in between. Germline V gene data show CDR1 as SEHNR and CDR2 as FQNEAQ (reference sequence). The length of the CDR3 is 12 residues. The CDR3 loop reads CASSLIEEKLFF. The CDR3 region has the DNA TGTGCCAGCAGCTTAATTGAGGAAAAACTGTTTTTT.

This rearrangement joins TRBV7-8 to TRBJ2-1, with TRBD2 matching 13 bases. V trimming: 5 bases; J trimming: 0 bases; junction bases outside the gene matches: 1. The germline gives CDR1 SGHVS, CDR2 FQNEAQ. This CDR3 has 16 residues. The CDR3, as DNA: TGTGCCAGCAGCCGGACTAGCGGGAGCTCCTACAATGAGCAGTTCTTC. Amino acids: CASSRTSGSSYNEQFF. The complete variable domain, with remaining parts taken from reference TRBV7-8 and TRBJ2-1, reads GAGVSQSPRYKVAKRGQDVALRCDPISGHVSLFWYQQALGQGPEFLTYFQNEAQLDKSGLPSDRFFAERPEGSVSTLKIQRTQQEDSAVYLCASSRTSGSSYNEQFFGPGTRLTVL.

The chain employs TRBV5-1 and TRBJ2-2, with a tentative D call TRBD1 (6 bases). Per germline, CDR1 SGHRS and CDR2 YFSETQ. Trimming shortened V by 4 bases and J by 3 bases, and 13 bases separated the two germline ends. The CDR3 is 15 residues long. In DNA, the CDR3 is TGCGCCAGCAGCGCAGGGGACCGAGACACCGGGGAGCTGTTTTTT. Protein product: CASSAGDRDTGELFF.

This chain links TRBV10-1 with TRBJ2-7; D is unresolved. Germline lookup yields CDR1 WNHNN and CDR2 SYGVQD (reference sequence). The germline V and J ends were trimmed by 6 bases and 1 base, with 10 bases remaining between them. There are 13 residues in the CDR3. For the CDR3, the DNA is TGCGCCAGCAGATCGGCCGAATCCTACGAGCAGTACTTC. Amino acids: CASRSAESYEQYF.

V gene TRBV18 combines with J gene TRBJ1-3, with D unclear. The CDR3 has 13 residues. Germline V gene sequence: CDR1 KGHSH, CDR2 LQKENI. Trimming stripped 3 bases from V and 2 bases from J, with 5 bases between. The CDR3 nucleotides are TGTGCCAGCTCACCCAAGACTGGAAACACCATATATTTT. Translating it yields CASSPKTGNTIYF.